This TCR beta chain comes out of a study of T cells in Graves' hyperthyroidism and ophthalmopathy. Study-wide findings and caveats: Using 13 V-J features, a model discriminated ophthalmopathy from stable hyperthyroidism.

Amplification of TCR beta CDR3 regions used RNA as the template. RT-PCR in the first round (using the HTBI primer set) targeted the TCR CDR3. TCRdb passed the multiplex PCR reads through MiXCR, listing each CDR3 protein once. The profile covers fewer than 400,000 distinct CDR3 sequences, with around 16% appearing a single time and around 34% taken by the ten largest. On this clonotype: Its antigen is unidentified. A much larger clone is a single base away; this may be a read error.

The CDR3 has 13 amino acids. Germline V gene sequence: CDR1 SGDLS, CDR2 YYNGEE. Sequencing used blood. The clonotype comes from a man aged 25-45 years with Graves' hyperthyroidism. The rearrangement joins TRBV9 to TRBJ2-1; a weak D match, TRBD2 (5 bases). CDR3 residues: CAGSVVAGHEQFF. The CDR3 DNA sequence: TGTGCCGGCAGCGTAGTTGCGGGCCATGAGCAGTTCTTC.